The entry that follows covers one T cell receptor beta chain sequence. Its antigen remains unknown. In germline, CDR1 is SGHRS, CDR2 YFSETQ. V was clipped by 0 bases and J by 0 bases, with 8 bases between them. CDR3 size: 15 residues. This sample is drawn from a study of OX40 agonist ivuxolimab in advanced cancers. Study conclusions and caveats: Researchers did not establish what antigens the expanded peripheral T cells target.

Produced via immunoSEQ multiplex PCR; TCRdb's table is partial and in-frame only. This sample carries 75,000 to 100,000 clones, more than 75% of them seen once, and the ten largest clones take around 1.8%. This sequence was found in an adult with an advanced solid tumor such as melanoma, head and neck, liver or kidney cancer. Source: CD4+ or CD8+ T cells sorted from blood, taken in a trial of the OX40 agonist ivuxolimab. The J gene is TRBJ2-3, the V gene TRBV5-1; weak D call: TRBD1 (6 bases). The CDR3 sequence: CASSLGRGSTDTQYF. The DNA for the CDR3 is TGCGCCAGCAGCTTGGGCAGGGGTAGCACAGATACGCAGTATTTT. Combining the CDR3 with reference TRBV5-1 and TRBJ2-3 gives the whole variable domain KAGVTQTPRYLIKTRGQQVTLSCSPISGHRSVSWYQQTPGQGLQFLFEYFSETQRNKGNFPGRFSGRQFSNSRSEMNVSTLELGDSALYLCASSLGRGSTDTQYFGPGTRLTVL.